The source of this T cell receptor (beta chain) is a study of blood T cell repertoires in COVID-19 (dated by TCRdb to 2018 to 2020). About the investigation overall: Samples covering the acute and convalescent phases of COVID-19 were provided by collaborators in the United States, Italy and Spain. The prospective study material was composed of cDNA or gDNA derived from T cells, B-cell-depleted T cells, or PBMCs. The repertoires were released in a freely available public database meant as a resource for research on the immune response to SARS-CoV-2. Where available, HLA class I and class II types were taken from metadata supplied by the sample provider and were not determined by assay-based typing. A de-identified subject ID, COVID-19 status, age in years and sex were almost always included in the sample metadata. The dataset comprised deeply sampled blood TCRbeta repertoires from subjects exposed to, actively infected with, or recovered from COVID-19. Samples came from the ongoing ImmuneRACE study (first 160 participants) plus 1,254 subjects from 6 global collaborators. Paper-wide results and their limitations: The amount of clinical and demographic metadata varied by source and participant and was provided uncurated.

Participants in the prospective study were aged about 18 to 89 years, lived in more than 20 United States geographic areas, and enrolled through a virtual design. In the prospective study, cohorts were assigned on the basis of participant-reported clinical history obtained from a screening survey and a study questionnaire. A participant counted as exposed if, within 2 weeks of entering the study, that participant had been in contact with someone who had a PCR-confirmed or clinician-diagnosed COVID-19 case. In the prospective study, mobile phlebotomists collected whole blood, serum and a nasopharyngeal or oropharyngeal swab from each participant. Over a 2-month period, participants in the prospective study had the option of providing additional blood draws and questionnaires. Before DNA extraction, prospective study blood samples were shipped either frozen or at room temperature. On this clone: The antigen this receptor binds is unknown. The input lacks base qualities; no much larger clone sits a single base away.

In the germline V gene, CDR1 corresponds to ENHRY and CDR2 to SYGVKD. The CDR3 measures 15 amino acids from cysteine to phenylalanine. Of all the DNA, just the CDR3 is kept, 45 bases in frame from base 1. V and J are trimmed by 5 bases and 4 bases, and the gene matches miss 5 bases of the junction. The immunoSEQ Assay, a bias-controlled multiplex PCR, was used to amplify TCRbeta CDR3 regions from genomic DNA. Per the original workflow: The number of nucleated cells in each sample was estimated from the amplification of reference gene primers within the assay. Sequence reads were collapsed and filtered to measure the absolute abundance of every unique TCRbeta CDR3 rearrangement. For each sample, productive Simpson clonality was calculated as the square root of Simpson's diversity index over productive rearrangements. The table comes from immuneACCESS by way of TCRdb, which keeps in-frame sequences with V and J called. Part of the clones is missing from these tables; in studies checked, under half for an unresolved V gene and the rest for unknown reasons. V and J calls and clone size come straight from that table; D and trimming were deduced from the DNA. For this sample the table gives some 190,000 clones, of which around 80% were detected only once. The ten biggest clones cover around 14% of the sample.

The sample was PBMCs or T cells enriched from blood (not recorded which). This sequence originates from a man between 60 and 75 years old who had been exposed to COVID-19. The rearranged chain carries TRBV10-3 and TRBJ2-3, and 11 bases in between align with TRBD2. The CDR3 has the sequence CAISPTSGSADTQYF. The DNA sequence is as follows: TGTGCCATCAGTCCAACTAGCGGGAGCGCAGATACGCAGTATTTT.